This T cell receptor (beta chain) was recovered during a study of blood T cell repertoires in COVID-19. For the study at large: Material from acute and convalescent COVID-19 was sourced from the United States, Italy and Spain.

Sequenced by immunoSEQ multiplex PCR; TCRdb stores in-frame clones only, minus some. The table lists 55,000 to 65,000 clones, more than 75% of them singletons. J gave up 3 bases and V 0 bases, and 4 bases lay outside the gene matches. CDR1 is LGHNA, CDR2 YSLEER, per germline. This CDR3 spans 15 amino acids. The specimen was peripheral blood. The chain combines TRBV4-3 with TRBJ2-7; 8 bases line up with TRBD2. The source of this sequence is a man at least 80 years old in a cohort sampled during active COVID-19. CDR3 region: CASSQDRSGNYEQYF. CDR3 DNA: TGCGCCAGCAGCCAAGATCGTAGCGGGAACTACGAGCAGTACTTC.